A selection of T cell receptor beta chains follows, all from one sample in a study of identifying expanded T cells in peripheral blood. Some clones are missing from TCRdb's copy, which holds only in-frame ones; the method was immunoSEQ multiplex PCR. Among about 110,000 clones listed, around 89% were seen once. Source material: blood. The receptors stem from a person between 18 and 75 years old in good health. Each CDR3 is given without its conserved first and last residue.

V gene: TRBV4-1
CDR3 protein: ASSPPVGYYNEQF

V gene: TRBV6-6
CDR3 protein: ASSYDRVDNYGYT

V gene: TRBV7-2
CDR3 protein: ASSGGGGLNTEAF

V gene: TRBV5-4
CDR3 protein: ASSTSGSRAYEQY

V gene: TRBV30
CDR3 protein: AWGGSPAEYGYT

V gene: TRBV18
CDR3 protein: ASSPPAALTDTQY

V gene: TRBV29-1
CDR3 protein: SVEGGSGELF

V gene: TRBV27
CDR3 protein: ASSLSQANEQF

V gene: TRBV18
CDR3 protein: ASSPRGEPAD

V gene: TRBV27
CDR3 protein: ASSLSSRGSTDTQY

V gene: TRBV5-1
CDR3 protein: ASSLNRGSNYGYT

V gene: TRBV19
CDR3 protein: ASSLYGTGDSGANVLT

V gene: TRBV4-2
CDR3 protein: ASRLAGGQSSYEQY

V gene: TRBV6-1
CDR3 protein: ASSGGQGDYEQY

V gene: TRBV4-1
CDR3 protein: ASSQDYGLAGSSYNEQF

V gene: TRBV7-2
CDR3 protein: ASSWNVGTSDTDTQY

V gene: TRBV27
CDR3 protein: ASSHRTGYTDTQY

V gene: TRBV28
CDR3 protein: ASSSPGHANYGYT